This is a list of T cell receptor beta chains from one sample in a study of T-cell memory formation after mild COVID-19. TCRdb redid the calling of the 5' RACE reads with MiXCR, one entry per CDR3 protein. Among 95,000 to 120,000 distinct CDR3 sequences listed, 15% to 20% were seen once. The sample was PBMCs or a T cell subset sorted from them (not recorded which). The source of these receptors is a man aged 18 to 29 who had mild COVID-19 (a few samples of this study predate the infection). Cell type and time point are not known. CDR3s include the opening cysteine and the closing phenylalanine or tryptophan.

V gene	J gene	CDR3 protein
TRBV20-1	TRBJ1-1	CSASGTGMNTEAFF
TRBV11-2	TRBJ1-1	CASSLSGGSGAFF
TRBV12-3/TRBV12-4	TRBJ1-3	CASSSNSGNTIYF
TRBV6-5	TRBJ2-2	CASSLLAGGHTGELFF
TRBV5-1	TRBJ2-5	CASSFSGKETQYF
TRBV25-1	TRBJ2-3	CASSEWVAGSTDTQYF
TRBV5-6	TRBJ1-1	CASSPWPAGQTFEAFF
TRBV5-1	TRBJ2-7	CASSVNPLAYEQYF
TRBV7-3	TRBJ1-6	CASSVDRDSPLHF
TRBV5-6	TRBJ2-2	CASSWDARTGELFF
TRBV20-1	TRBJ2-7	CSARDSVRPYEQYF
TRBV7-2	TRBJ2-5	CASSSAGGGQETQYF
TRBV24-1	TRBJ2-3	CATSDPGLAGTDTQYF
TRBV12-3/TRBV12-4	TRBJ2-5	CASSPTWTKETQYF
TRBV6-5	TRBJ2-2	CASSYSLDRNTGELFF
TRBV5-1	TRBJ1-2	CASSLAVAGRGRSGGYTF
TRBV7-3	TRBJ1-1	CATARTANTEAFF
TRBV2	TRBJ1-5	CASSEGGGSQPQHF
TRBV4-3	TRBJ2-2	CASSQAARGNTGELFF
TRBV9	TRBJ1-2	CASSLRGSRDYGYTF
TRBV5-1	TRBJ1-4	CASKRDGNEKLFF
TRBV5-1	TRBJ1-6	CASSLGQPGALHF
TRBV12-3/TRBV12-4	TRBJ2-7	CASSRDYSSYEQYF
TRBV18	TRBJ1-1	CASSPDSTEAFF
TRBV3-1	TRBJ2-5	CASSPRDREETQYF
TRBV6-1	TRBJ1-6	CASKSLSGTGPNSPLHF
TRBV7-3	TRBJ2-3	CASSQTPGLLNTQYF
TRBV4-3	TRBJ2-2	CASSDRGSRPLDTGELFF
TRBV5-1	TRBJ1-1	CASSGLWGGDTEAFF
TRBV4-2	TRBJ2-3	CASSQPGLAGPQYF
TRBV6-2/TRBV6-3	TRBJ1-1	CATEVGQGTMNTEAFF
TRBV5-1	TRBJ1-6	CASSLDNNSPLHF
TRBV7-2	TRBJ1-1	CASSLQTGMNTEAFF
TRBV7-9	TRBJ1-2	CASSPRDRGRNYGYTF
TRBV27	TRBJ2-2	CASSLSPGNTGELFF
TRBV3-1	TRBJ2-7	CASSQASNSHEQYF
TRBV18	TRBJ2-3	CASSATPADTQYF
TRBV4-2	TRBJ2-5	CASSQDSGPETQYF
TRBV2	TRBJ1-2	CASNRGYGYTF
TRBV9	TRBJ2-6	CASSVDWGAWGANVLTF
TRBV27	TRBJ1-4	CASSLAGGPNEKLFF
TRBV12-3/TRBV12-4	TRBJ1-2	CASCRDRLYGYTF
TRBV9	TRBJ2-3	CASSPGGGLYTDTQYF
TRBV10-3	TRBJ1-1	CAISRDTNTEAFF
TRBV5-1	TRBJ2-3	CASSTTATGDTQYF
TRBV9	TRBJ2-3	CASSVAASGRTDTQYF
TRBV30	TRBJ2-3	CAWSVRNTDTQYF
TRBV5-1	TRBJ2-1	CASSLVGTGDYNEQFF
TRBV5-1	TRBJ1-5	CASSLGTVANQPQHF
TRBV10-2	TRBJ2-3	CASRGGRSTDTQYF